This T cell receptor (beta chain) emerged from a study of response to subunit inactivated influenza vaccine. Study observations and caveats: Few additional T cells are recruited per seasonal influenza vaccination, authors suggested.

As for this clonotype: The antigen remains unidentified.

TCRdb reprocessed the RT-PCR reads via MiXCR and lists one record per CDR3 protein. Here the sample spans around 520,000 distinct CDR3 sequences, approximately 12% being singletons. CDR1 SGHTA and CDR2 FQGNSA come from the germline V gene. The CDR3 has 17 amino acids. V was clipped by 5 bases and J by 1 base, with 18 bases between them. The sequence was obtained from a man between 45 and 60 years old who received an inactivated influenza vaccine. Here the sequenced sample was PBMCs from blood, taken on the day of vaccination. This chain joins TRBV7-2 and TRBJ2-4; possible D gene TRBD1, 6 bases. The CDR3 protein is CASSLGAPGEAKNIQYF. In nucleotides, the CDR3 is TGTGCCAGCAGCCTAGGTGCCCCAGGGGAGGCCAAAAACATTCAGTACTTC.